This TCR beta chain was recovered during a study of cytomegalovirus exposure and HLA in healthy donors. Study background: About 79 million unique TCRs from HLA-typed donors were held in an early data release. Broader study findings: In a later analysis, about 17,000 TCR beta sequences were associated with HLA alleles at 0.05 false discovery rate. In most subjects, TCR beta sequences reportedly gave accurate predictions of HLA-A and HLA-B alleles.

Donors were ostensibly healthy at sampling, although undocumented immune exposures were probable. From germline, CDR1 is WSHSY and CDR2 SAAADI. The CDR3 totals 18 residues. Trimming pared 6 bases from V and 1 base from J, leaving 25 bases between. In the PCR, 60 Vbeta and 13 Jbeta primers were used. TCRdb's copy holds only in-frame clones and misses some; the assay was immunoSEQ multiplex PCR. The repertoire shows 100,000 to 150,000 clones; the top ten hold under 2%. With regard to this clone: Antigen unknown.

The sequence came from a woman in her thirties or forties in good health and CMV-seropositive. The sequencing input was PBMCs. V and J are TRBV10-2 and TRBJ2-7, with D perhaps matching TRBD2 (6 bases). As DNA, the CDR3 is TGCGCCAGCAGCCACGACGACCTCACGGGAGTACAGTCCTACGAGCAGTACTTC. Protein product: CASSHDDLTGVQSYEQYF.